This record covers a single TCR beta chain. The data were taken from a study of blood T cell repertoires in COVID-19. Across the whole study: Samples taken during acute and convalescent COVID-19 were collected in the United States, Italy and Spain. Nucleic acid was either cDNA or gDNA, and it came from T cells, B-cell-depleted T cells, or PBMCs.

V lost 2 bases and J 0 bases, leaving 11 bases between the germline ends. This CDR3 region has 16 residues. Germline assignment: CDR1 MNHEY and CDR2 SVGEGT. As originally analysed: Reference gene primer amplification gave nucleated cell count estimates. The data were produced by immunoSEQ multiplex PCR, yet TCRdb's version contains in-frame clones alone and is incomplete. The V and J calls and clone size are taken from that table; D and trimming were inferred from the DNA. This table has some 100,000 clones, just over 90% appearing once. Sequencing was performed on peripheral blood. This sequence joins TRBV6-2 or TRBV6-3 and TRBJ2-1, with D tentatively TRBD1 (5 bases). This receptor was taken from a man aged 50-60 years with acute or convalescent COVID-19. The CDR3 spells CASSYRGSSSYNEQFF. The CDR3 DNA follows: TGTGCCAGCAGTTACAGGGGATCGAGCTCCTACAATGAGCAGTTCTTC.